This T cell receptor (beta chain) was found in a study of blood T cell repertoires in COVID-19. In the study overall: Donors in the United States, Italy and Spain gave samples during acute or convalescent COVID-19. Sources were T cells, B-cell-depleted T cells, or PBMCs; the material itself was cDNA or gDNA.

The V and J ends lost 8 bases and 6 bases respectively, with 14 bases between them. The CDR3 has 12 amino acids. Germline CDR1 and CDR2: LNHDA and SQIVND (reference sequence). The table came from immunoSEQ multiplex PCR; TCRdb's copy has only in-frame clones and leaves some out. The sample carries 150,000 to 200,000 clones, roughly 80% recorded once. The sample consisted of peripheral blood. This chain uses TRBV19 with TRBJ2-7; D may be TRBD2 (6 bases). The clonotype originates from a woman in her twenties or thirties with acute or convalescent COVID-19. The CDR3 sequence: CASSEGKGEQYF. DNA for the CDR3: TGTGCCAGTTCGGAGGGTAAGGGCGAGCAGTACTTC.